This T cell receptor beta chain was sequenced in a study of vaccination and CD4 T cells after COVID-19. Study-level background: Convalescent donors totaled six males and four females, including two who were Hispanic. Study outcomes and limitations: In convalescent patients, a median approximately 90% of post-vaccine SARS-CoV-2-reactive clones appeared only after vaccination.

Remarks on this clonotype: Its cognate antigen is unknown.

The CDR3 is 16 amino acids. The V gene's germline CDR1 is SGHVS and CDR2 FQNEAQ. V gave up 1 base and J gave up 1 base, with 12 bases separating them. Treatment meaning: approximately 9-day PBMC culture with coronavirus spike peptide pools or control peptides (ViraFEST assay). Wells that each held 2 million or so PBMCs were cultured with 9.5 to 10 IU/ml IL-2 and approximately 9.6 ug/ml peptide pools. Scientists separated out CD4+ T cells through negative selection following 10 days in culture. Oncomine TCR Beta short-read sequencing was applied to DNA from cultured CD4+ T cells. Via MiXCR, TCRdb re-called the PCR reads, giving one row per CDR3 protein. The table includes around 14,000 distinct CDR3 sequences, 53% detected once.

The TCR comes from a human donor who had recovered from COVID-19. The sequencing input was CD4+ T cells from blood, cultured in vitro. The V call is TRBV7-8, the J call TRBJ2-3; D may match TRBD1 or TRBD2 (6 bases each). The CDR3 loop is CASSLVWGARTDTQYF. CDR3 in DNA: TGTGCCAGCAGCTTAGTGTGGGGGGCTCGCACAGATACGCAGTATTTT. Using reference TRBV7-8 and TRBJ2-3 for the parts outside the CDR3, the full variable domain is GAGVSQSPRYKVAKRGQDVALRCDPISGHVSLFWYQQALGQGPEFLTYFQNEAQLDKSGLPSDRFFAERPEGSVSTLKIQRTQQEDSAVYLCASSLVWGARTDTQYFGPGTRLTVL.